One TCR beta chain is described in this entry. This clonotype was recorded many times. Its binding antigen is unknown. The input lacks base qualities; no much larger clone sits a single base away. Library construction relied on multiplex PCR. This sample was sequenced with an Illumina HiSeq 4000. CDR3 regions were amplified by Arm-PCR with iRepertoire HTBI primers to construct TCR beta libraries. Before sequencing, the PCR products underwent gel purification. Per the original workflow: Gene usage analysis of CDR3 amino acid clonotypes used the 55 to 80 TRBV and more than 13 TRBJ segments found across samples. COPE and FqMerger were used to merge the filtered high-quality paired reads into contigs. BLAST was used to align contigs to IMGT TRBV, TRBD and TRBJ reference genes, with CDR3 defined following IMGT. Any clonotype with a frequency above 0.1% was counted as a highly expanded clone. Repertoire diversity was measured by Shannon entropy, and V-J evenness by the Gini coefficient. A clonotype was considered public if more than one individual shared it. Using fastp trimming at Q25 and MiXCR clonotype assembly, TCRdb reanalyzed the public sequencing data and kept in-frame beta chains. Rows merge per CDR3 protein into single entries with the most common DNA and genes. The V and J calls follow TCRdb's processing rather than the paper's. The sample data list under 300,000 distinct CDR3 sequences, and 18% of these were observed just once. The ten largest clones take up 14% of the sample.

In light of the paper, this sample's time point label describes: newly diagnosed GD, antithyroid drugs for less than 3 months. For both TCR sequencing and RNA sequencing, RNA was extracted from PBMCs in TRIzol. The diagnosis of Graves' disease followed American Thyroid Association guidelines. Patients for the study were recruited at an endocrinology department in Xi'an, China. Each patient gave roughly 10 milliliters of peripheral blood, collected in an EDTA anticoagulant tube. Ficoll Paque Plus density gradient separation was used to isolate PBMCs, and no further T cell sorting was performed. RNA quality was checked with an Agilent 2100 Bioanalyzer and agarose gel, and concentration with a NanoDrop 2000. These data are taken from a study of regulatory T cells in long-lasting Graves disease (dated by TCRdb to the early 2020s). Describing the broader study: Newly diagnosed Graves' disease patients had taken antithyroid drugs for less than 3 months. A total of 33 samples underwent TCR sequencing: about 13 from persistent and around 20 from newly diagnosed Graves' disease patients. Persistent Graves' disease patients were compared with newly diagnosed Graves' disease patients by peripheral blood TCR sequencing and RNA sequencing. The study was conducted in China and was registered as a clinical trial.

The full study reports these points: A larger number of public clonotypes was shared among persistent patients (about 2,700) than among newly diagnosed patients (more than 850). Compared with newly diagnosed patients, persistent Graves' disease patients had lower TCR Shannon entropy and fewer highly expanded clones, which suggests clonal expansion. Sequencing and analysis were restricted to the TCR beta chain. Only peripheral blood was studied, because thyroid tissue, the primary lesion, was inaccessible. The authors acknowledged the small sample size as a limitation that may reduce accuracy.

Separately, the same data were catalogued under a study of T cells in Graves' hyperthyroidism and ophthalmopathy. The second investigation adds: Stable Graves' hyperthyroidism was defined as no progression to ophthalmopathy during 18 months of follow-up. Hyperthyroidism patients were newly diagnosed, with disease duration under 2 months, and aged 18 to 65 years. Exclusion was applied to patients with uncontrolled infections, other autoimmune diseases, pregnancy or lactation. Diagnoses relied on clinical symptoms, serum thyroxine and TRAb, thyroid ultrasound and orbital computed tomography. A first-round RT-PCR of the TCR CDR3 used the HTBI primer set with the Qiagen OneStep RT-PCR kit. Most expanded thyroid clonotypes (frequency above 0.001) were also found in blood, which suggests that blood repertoires may mirror thyroid immune responses. In cross-validation, a model built on a 13 V-J signature told ophthalmopathy apart from stable hyperthyroidism with under 90% sensitivity and 81% to 82% specificity, and in testing the same model reached 80%/75%. In validation, the model predicted progression to ophthalmopathy a median of roughly 6.1 months before onset, with roughly 70% sensitivity and nearly 75% specificity. TCR V-J signatures able to tell the groups apart were searched for in a discovery cohort of 95 or so patients, of whom 40 to 45 had Graves' ophthalmopathy and 57 had stable Graves' hyperthyroidism. Prospective prediction of ophthalmopathy was tested in an independent validation cohort consisting of 18 hyperthyroidism patients and 15 to 17 patients who later progressed to ophthalmopathy. The approximately 98 discovery patients were randomly divided into training and test sets at a 7:3 ratio. Thyroid tissue and blood T-cell repertoires from six Graves' hyperthyroidism patients were also compared in the study. After blood sampling, hyperthyroidism patients were treated with methimazole at a starting dose of 30 mg daily, and ophthalmopathy patients were treated with high-dose intravenous methylprednisolone. Libraries were constructed in a second round of multiplex PCR, after which size selection and purification were performed. The libraries were sequenced on an Illumina HiSeq2000 using paired-end 100 bp reads. SOAPnuke was used to process the raw data, removing reads that contained adapters or uncalled bases, had a mean Phred below 15, or lacked an exact match to the constant primer or identifier. COPE v1.2.5 was used to merge high-quality paired reads, and clonotypes were defined as unique nucleotide sequences. MiTCR v1.1 was used to align clonotypes to the IMGT TRBV, TRBD and TRBJ reference segments. The analysis included only V-J combinations with a frequency above 0.0001, which together covered 99% to 99.2% of the repertoires. A TCS score was defined as the ratio between F50 (clonal expansion) and ExV (chaos), using BLOSUM62-based TCRdist between CDR3 peptides within each V-J. Welch's t-statistics and random forest reduced around 550 V-J features to roughly 13, which were used in a naive Bayes classifier (R e1071). Sample size was not statistically predetermined, and blinding of investigators to group allocation was not performed. According to the paper, TCR Vbeta CDR3 sequencing was carried out on approximately 140 peripheral blood samples, which came from under 50 ophthalmopathy, around 74 hyperthyroidism and approximately 17 progressor patients.

The sequenced sample was peripheral blood mononuclear cells (PBMCs), obtained at new diagnosis, from a patient treated with antithyroid drugs. The clonotype was recovered from a woman between 25 and 40 years old with Graves disease. Donor details come from another sample of the same person, matched by shared clones.

The nucleotide sequence reads as follows: TGTGCCAGCAGCCCACCCCTGGCAGGACTATATGGGACGCAGTACTTC. The translation is CASSPPLAGLYGTQYF. The V and J genes are TRBV7-9 and TRBJ2-7; TRBD2 could be the D gene, as 6 bases match. The CDR3, from cysteine to phenylalanine, totals 16 residues. Only the CDR3 part of the read is kept: 48 bases, read in frame from the first base. Sequences SEHNR (CDR1) and FQNEAQ (CDR2) are obtained from the germline V gene (reference sequence). V was cut back by 5 bases and J by 9 bases, leaving a gap of 26 bases between them.